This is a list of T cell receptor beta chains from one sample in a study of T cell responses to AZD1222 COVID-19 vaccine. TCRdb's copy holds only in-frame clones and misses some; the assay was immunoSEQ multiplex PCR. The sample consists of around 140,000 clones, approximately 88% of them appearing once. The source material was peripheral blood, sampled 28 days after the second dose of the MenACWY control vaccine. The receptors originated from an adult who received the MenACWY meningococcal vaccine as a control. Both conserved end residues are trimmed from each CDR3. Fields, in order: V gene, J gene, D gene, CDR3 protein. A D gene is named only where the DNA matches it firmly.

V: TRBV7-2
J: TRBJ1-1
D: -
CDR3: ASSYRVWDTEAF

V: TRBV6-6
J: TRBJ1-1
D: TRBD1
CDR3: ASRNRGNTEAF

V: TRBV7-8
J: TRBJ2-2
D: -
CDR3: ASSLVSSQGTGELF

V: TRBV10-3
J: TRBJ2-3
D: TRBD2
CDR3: ASASGIVTDTQY

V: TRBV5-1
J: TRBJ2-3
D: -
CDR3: ASRLDLTDTQY

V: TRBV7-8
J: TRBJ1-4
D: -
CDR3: ASSPGPSNEKLF

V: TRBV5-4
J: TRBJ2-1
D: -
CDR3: ASSLSGVRGSYNEQF

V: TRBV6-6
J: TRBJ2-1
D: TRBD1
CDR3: ASSSDTGGIYNEQF

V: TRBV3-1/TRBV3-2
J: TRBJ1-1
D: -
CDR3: ASSLGTGLSTEAF

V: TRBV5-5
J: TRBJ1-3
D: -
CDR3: ASSLGPASGNTIY

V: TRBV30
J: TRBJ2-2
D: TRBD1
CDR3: ALDRANTGELF

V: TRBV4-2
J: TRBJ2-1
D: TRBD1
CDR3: ASSQDPNRGDWRDNEQF

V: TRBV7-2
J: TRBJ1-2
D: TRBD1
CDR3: ASSTRTGDYYGYT

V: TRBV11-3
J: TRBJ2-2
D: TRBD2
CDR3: ASSLALFGGANTGELF

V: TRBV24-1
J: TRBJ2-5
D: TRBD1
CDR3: ATSDLDRGTETQY

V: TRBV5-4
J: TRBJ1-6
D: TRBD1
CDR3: ASSLDRDSPLH

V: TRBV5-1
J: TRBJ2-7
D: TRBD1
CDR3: ASSPGQDPYEQY

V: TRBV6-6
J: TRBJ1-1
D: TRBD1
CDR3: ASSRDRTNTEAF

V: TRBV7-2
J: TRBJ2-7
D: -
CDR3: ASSYDRYEQY

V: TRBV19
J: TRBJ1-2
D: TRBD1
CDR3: ASSPWDRDVGYT

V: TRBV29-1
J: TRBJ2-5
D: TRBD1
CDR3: SVDRGVSETQY

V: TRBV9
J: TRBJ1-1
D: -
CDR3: ASSVVDKNTEAF

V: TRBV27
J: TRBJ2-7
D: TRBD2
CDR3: ASSSSGGPRYEQY

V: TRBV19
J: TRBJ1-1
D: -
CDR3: ASSIYMGNTEAF

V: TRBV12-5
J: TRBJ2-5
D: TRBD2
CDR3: ASGGTQETQY

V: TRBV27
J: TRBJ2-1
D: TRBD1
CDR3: ASRSLDRGNEQF

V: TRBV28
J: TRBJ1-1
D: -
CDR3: ASSPRTEAF

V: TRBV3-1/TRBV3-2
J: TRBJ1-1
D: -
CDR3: ASSQAGTEAF

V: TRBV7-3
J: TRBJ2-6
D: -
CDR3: ASSFSGSGANVLT

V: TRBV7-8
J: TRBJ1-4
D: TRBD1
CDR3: ASSFIRGTATNEKLF

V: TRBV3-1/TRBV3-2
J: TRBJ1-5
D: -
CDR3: ASSQEVYNQPQH

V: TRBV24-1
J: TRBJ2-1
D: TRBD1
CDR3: ATSERTGGSNEQF

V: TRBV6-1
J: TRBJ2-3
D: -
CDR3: ASSELRGEDTQY

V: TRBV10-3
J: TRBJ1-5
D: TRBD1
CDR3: AISPGQGEPQH

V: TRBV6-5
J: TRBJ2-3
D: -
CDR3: ASSYRVPTDTQY

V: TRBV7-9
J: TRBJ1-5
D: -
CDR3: ASSSPQGVGNQPQH

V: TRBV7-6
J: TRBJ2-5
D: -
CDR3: ASSDDRMGETQY

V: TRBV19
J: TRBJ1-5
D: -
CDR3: ASSMSTGDALGTFQPQH

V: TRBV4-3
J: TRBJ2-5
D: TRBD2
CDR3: ASSQGPGGPRETQY

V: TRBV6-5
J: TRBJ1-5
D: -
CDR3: ASSHQGRGQPQH

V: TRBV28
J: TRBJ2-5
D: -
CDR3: ASSFEETQY

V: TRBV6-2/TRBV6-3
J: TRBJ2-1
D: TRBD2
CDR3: ASSYSGGAVNEQF

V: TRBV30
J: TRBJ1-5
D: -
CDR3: AWAGTNSNQPQH

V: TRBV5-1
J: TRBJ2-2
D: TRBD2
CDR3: ASSPGGLAGAGELF

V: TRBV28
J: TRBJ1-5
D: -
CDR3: ASSWGNQPQH

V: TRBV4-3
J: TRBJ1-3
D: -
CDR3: ASSQTPSSGNTIY

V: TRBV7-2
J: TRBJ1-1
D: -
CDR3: ASAKVAGNTEAF

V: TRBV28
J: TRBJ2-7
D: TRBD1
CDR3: ASSFPGTAEQY

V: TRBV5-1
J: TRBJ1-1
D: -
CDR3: ASSLEYSYTEAF

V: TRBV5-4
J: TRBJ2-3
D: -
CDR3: ASSLTGGGDTQY

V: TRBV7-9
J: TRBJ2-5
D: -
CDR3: ASSRQEAPQETQY

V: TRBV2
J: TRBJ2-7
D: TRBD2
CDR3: ASSLGGTGNYEQY

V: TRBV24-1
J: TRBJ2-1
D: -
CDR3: ATSDLSRGRSYNEQF